This TCR beta chain stems from a study of cytomegalovirus exposure and HLA in healthy donors. Trimming at V came to 0 bases and at J to 4 bases, leaving 10 bases not matched to a gene. Germline V lookup: CDR1 WSHSY, CDR2 SAAADI. The CDR3 spans 17 residues. This clone was counted a few times. Vbeta (60) and Jbeta (13) primers were used in the PCR. The assay was immunoSEQ multiplex PCR, and TCRdb's table has in-frame clones only and misses some. This sample has 140,000 to 150,000 clones; 9.7% occur once, and the top ten carry 1.8%. This clonotype originated in a man aged 50 to 59 in good health and CMV-seronegative. Sequencing was carried out using PBMCs. The chain recombines TRBV10-2 with TRBJ1-2; 8 nucleotides agree with TRBD1. CDR3 residues: CASSESPGRGLIYGYTF. The DNA for the CDR3 is TGCGCCAGCAGTGAGTCGCCCGGCAGGGGGCTTATCTATGGCTACACCTTC.